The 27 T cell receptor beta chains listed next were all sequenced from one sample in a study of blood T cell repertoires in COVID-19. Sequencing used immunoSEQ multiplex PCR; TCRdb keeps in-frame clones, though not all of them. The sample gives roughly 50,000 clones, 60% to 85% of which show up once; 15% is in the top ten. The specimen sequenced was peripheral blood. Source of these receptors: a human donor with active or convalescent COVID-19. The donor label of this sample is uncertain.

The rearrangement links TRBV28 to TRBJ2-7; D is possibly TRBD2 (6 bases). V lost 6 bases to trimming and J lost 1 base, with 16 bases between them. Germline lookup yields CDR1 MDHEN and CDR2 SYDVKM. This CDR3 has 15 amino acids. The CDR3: CASRANVGGSYEQYF. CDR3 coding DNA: TGTGCCAGCAGGGCGAACGTCGGGGGTTCCTACGAGCAGTACTTC.

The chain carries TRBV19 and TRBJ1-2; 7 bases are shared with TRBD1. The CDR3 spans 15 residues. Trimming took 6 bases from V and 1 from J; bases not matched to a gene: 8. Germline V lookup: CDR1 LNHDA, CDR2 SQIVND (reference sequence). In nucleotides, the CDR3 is TGTGCCAGTAGAGAACCGGACAGGCTTAACTATGGCTACACCTTC. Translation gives CASREPDRLNYGYTF.

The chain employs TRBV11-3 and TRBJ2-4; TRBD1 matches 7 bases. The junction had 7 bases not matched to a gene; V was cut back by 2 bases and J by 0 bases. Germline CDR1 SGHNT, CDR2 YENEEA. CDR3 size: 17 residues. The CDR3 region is CASSLLGGHLAKNIQYF. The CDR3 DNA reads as TGTGCCAGCAGCTTACTAGGGGGCCACCTAGCCAAAAACATTCAGTACTTC. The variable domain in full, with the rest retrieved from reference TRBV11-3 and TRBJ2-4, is EAGVVQSPRYKIIEKKQPVAFWCNPISGHNTLYWYLQNLGQGPELLIRYENEEAVDDSQLPKDRFSAERLKGVDSTLKIQPAELGDSAVYLCASSLLGGHLAKNIQYFGAGTRLSVL.

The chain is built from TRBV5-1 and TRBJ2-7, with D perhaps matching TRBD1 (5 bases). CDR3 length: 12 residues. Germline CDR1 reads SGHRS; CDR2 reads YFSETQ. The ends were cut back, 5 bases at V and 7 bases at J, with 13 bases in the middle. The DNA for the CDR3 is TGCGCCAGCAGGTCTACCACAGGTGAGCAGTACTTC. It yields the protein CASRSTTGEQYF.

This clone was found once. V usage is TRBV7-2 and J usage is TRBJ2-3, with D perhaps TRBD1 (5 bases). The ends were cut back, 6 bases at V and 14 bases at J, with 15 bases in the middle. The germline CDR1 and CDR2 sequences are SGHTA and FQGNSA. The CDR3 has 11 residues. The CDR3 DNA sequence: TGTGCCAGCAGGGACAACTTTTTACTGTATTTT. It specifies CASRDNFLLYF.

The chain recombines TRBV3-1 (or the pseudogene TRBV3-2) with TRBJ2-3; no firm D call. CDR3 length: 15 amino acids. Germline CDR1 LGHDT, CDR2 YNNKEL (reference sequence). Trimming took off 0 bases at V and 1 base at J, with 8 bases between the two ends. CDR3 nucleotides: TGTGCCAGCAGCCAAGAGGGCCGACGCACAGATACGCAGTATTTT. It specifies CASSQEGRRTDTQYF.

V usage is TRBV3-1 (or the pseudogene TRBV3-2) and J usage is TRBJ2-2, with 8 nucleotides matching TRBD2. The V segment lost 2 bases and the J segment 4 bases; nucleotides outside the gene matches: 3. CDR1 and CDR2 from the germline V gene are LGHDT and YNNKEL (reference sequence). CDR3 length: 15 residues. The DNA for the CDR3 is TGTGCCAGCAGCCAATGGAGCGGGGGCACCGGGGAGCTGTTTTTT. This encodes CASSQWSGGTGELFF.

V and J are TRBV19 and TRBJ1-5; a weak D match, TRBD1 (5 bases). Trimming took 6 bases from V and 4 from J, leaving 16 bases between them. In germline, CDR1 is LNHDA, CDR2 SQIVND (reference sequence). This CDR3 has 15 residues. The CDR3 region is CASSLPTDSNQPQHF. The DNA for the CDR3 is TGTGCCAGTAGCCTACCGACAGATTCGAATCAGCCCCAGCATTTT.

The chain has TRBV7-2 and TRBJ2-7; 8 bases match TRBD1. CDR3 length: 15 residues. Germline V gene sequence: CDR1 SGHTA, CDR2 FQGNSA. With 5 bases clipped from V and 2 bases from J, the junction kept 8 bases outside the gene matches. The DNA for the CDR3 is TGTGCCAGCAGCCCCGTCCGGGACAGGACCTACGAGCAGTACTTC. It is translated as CASSPVRDRTYEQYF.

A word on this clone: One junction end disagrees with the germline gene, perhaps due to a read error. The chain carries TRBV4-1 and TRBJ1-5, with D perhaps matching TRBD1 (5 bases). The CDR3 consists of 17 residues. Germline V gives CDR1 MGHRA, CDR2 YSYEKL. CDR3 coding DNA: TGCGCCCGCAGCCAAGTGGGGGGTGGGGGGAGCAATCAGCCCCAGCATTTT. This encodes CARSQVGGGGSNQPQHF.

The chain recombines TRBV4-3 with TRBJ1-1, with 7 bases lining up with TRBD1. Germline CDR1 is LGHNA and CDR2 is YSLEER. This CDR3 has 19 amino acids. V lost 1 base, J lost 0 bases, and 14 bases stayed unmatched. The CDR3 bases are TGCGCCAGCAGCCAAGGGGGTAAACAGGGGCGCAATATGAACACTGAAGCTTTCTTT. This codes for CASSQGGKQGRNMNTEAFF.

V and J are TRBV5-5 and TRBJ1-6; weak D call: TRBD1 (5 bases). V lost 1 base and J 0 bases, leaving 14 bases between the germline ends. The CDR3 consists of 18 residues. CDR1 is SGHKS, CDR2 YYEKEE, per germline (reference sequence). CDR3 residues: CASSLKMTASSYNSPLHF. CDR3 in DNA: TGTGCCAGCAGCTTGAAAATGACAGCGAGCTCCTATAATTCACCCCTCCACTTT.

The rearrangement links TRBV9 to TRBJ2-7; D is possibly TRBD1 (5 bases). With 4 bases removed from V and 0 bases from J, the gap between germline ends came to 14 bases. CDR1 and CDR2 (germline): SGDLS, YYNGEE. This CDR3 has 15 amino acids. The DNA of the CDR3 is TGTGCCAGCAGCCCAGAGACAGTGAGCTCCTACGAGCAGTACTTC. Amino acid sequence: CASSPETVSSYEQYF.

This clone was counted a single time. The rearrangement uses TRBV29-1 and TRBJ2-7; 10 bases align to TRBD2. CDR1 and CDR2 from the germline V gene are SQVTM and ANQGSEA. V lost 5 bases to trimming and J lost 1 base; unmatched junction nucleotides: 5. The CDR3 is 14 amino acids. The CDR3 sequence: CSVLAGGTSYEQYF. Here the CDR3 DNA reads TGCAGCGTTTTAGCGGGAGGCACGTCCTACGAGCAGTACTTC.

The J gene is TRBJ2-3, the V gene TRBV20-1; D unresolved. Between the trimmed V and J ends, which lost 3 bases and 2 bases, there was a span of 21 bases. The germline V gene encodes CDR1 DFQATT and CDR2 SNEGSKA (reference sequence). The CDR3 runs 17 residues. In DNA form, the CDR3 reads TGCAGTGCTAGTCCATACCCCCGGCGCGCGGACACAGATACGCAGTATTTT. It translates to CSASPYPRRADTDTQYF.

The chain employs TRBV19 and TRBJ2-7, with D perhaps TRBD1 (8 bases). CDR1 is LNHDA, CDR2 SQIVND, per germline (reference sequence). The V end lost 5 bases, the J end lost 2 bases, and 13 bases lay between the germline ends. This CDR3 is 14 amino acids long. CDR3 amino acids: CASSVTGGAYEQYF. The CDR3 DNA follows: TGTGCCAGTAGTGTCACAGGGGGGGCCTACGAGCAGTACTTC.

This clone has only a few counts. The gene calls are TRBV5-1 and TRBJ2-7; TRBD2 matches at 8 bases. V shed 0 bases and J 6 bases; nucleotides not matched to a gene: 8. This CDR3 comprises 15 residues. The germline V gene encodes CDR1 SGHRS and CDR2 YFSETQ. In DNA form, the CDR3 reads TGCGCCAGCAGCTTGGGAGGGACTAGAATGGGCGAGCAGTACTTC. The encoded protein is CASSLGGTRMGEQYF.

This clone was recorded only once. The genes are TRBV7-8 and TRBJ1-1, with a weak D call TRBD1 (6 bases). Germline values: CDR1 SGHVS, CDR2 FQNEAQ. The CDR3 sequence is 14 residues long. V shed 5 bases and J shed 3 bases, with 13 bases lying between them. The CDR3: CASSVQGGDTEAFF. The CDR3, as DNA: TGTGCCAGCAGCGTACAGGGAGGGGACACTGAAGCTTTCTTT.

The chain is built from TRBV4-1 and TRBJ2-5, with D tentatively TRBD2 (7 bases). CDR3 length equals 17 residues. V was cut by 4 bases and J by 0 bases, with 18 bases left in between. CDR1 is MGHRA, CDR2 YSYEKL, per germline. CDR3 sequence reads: CASSPPAGAGNQETQYF. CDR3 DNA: TGCGCCAGCAGCCCCCCGGCGGGGGCGGGCAACCAAGAGACCCAGTACTTC.

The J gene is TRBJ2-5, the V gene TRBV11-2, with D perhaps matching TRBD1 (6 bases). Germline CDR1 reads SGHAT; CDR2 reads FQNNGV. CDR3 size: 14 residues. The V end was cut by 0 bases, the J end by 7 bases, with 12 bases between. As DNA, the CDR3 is TGTGCCAGCAGCTTAGAGGCGAGGGGGTCGACCCAGTACTTC. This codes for CASSLEARGSTQYF.

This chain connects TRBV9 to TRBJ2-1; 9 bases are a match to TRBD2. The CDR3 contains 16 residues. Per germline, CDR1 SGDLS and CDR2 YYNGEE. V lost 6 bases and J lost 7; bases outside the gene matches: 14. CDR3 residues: CASIVRGTSLYNEQFF. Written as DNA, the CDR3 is TGTGCCAGCATCGTCAGGGGGACTAGCCTCTATAATGAGCAGTTCTTC.

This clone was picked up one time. The chain's CDR3 is CAWSVGGDGYGYTF. The CDR3 DNA is TGTGCCTGGAGTGTGGGAGGGGATGGCTATGGCTACACCTTC. This chain joins TRBV30 and TRBJ1-2; D may be TRBD1 (5 bases). The CDR3 contains 14 residues. With 0 bases removed from V and 4 bases from J, the gap between germline ends came to 12 bases. Germline V gives CDR1 GTSNPN, CDR2 SVGIG (reference sequence).

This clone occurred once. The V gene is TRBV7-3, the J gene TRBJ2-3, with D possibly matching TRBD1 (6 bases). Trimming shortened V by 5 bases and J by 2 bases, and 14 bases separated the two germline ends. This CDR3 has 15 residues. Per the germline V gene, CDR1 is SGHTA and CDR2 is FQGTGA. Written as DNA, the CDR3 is TGTGCCAGCAGCCTCGGGACATTATTCACAGATACGCAGTATTTT. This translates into CASSLGTLFTDTQYF.

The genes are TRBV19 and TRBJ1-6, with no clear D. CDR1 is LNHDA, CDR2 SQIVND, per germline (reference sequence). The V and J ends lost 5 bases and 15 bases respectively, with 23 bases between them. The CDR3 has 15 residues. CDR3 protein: CASSYTLLESHGLHF. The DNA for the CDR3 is TGTGCCAGTAGTTATACTCTTCTCGAGTCCCACGGCCTCCACTTT.

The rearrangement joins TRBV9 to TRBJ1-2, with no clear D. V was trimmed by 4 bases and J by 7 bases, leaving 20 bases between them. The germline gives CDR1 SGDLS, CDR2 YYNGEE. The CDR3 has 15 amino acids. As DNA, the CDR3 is TGTGCCAGCAGCCCCGATAACCCCTCCCTAGGTGGCTACACCTTC. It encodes CASSPDNPSLGGYTF.

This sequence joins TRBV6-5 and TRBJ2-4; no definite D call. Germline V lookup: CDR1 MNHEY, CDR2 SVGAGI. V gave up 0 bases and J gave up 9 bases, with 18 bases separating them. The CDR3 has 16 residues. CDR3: CASSYSMQVKGSIQYF. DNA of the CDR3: TGTGCCAGCAGTTACTCGATGCAGGTGAAAGGTAGCATTCAGTACTTC.

The CDR3 is CASRLGGRGSYEQYF. The DNA for the CDR3 is TGTGCCAGCAGACTGGGGGGACGGGGCTCCTACGAGCAGTACTTC. The chain recombines TRBV6-5 with TRBJ2-7, with D tentatively TRBD2 (6 bases). This CDR3 is built from 15 residues. V was pared by 6 bases and J by 0 bases, with 15 bases between. CDR1 MNHEY and CDR2 SVGAGI come from the germline V gene.